This entry lists 11 T cell receptor beta chains sequenced from one sample in a study of PD-1 blockade in classical Hodgkin lymphoma. Noted time point: newly diagnosed, previously untreated cHL patient sample. Sequenced by immunoSEQ multiplex PCR; TCRdb stores in-frame clones only, minus some. There are roughly 70,000 clones in the sample; over 90% occur only once, and 2.6% lies in the top ten. The material sequenced was peripheral blood mononuclear cells (PBMCs). Source of these receptors: a human donor with classical Hodgkin lymphoma.

This clone was recorded once. The genes are TRBV6-5 and TRBJ2-1; D assignment may be TRBD1 or TRBD2 (5 bases each). CDR1 and CDR2 from the germline V gene are MNHEY and SVGAGI. V gave up 2 bases and J gave up 2 bases, with 10 bases separating them. This CDR3 comprises 15 residues. CDR3: CASSYRGLAYNEQFF. CDR3 DNA: TGTGCCAGCAGTTACCGGGGCCTCGCCTACAATGAGCAGTTCTTC.

The V call is TRBV7-2, the J call TRBJ2-5; the match to TRBD2 covers 10 bases. The CDR3 length is 19 residues. Per the germline V gene, CDR1 is SGHTA and CDR2 is FQGNSA. Unmatched junction bases numbered 16, after V lost 5 bases and J lost 1 base. CDR3 in amino acids: CASSDNSASSGRGQETQYF. DNA of the CDR3: TGTGCCAGCAGCGACAATTCTGCGAGCAGCGGGAGGGGCCAAGAGACCCAGTACTTC.

The genes are TRBV6-6 and TRBJ2-7, with 7 bases lining up with TRBD2. In germline, CDR1 is MNHNY, CDR2 SVGAGI (reference sequence). This CDR3 is built from 13 residues. V lost 6 bases, J lost 3 bases, and 5 bases stayed unmatched. CDR3 sequence reads: CASRPGTNYEQYF. CDR3 nucleotides: TGTGCCAGCAGACCCGGGACTAACTACGAGCAGTACTTC.

This clone was picked up one time. The chain couples TRBV30 to TRBJ1-4; TRBD1 agrees at 9 bases. After removal of 2 bases from V and 6 bases from J, the junction contained 7 bases not matched to a gene. Germline loops: CDR1 GTSNPN, CDR2 SVGIG (reference sequence). CDR3 length equals 15 residues. The CDR3 spells CAWSSRTGVYEKLFF. CDR3 nucleotide sequence: TGTGCCTGGAGTTCGAGGACAGGGGTCTATGAAAAACTGTTTTTT. Combining the CDR3 with reference TRBV30 and TRBJ1-4 gives the whole variable domain SQTIHQWPATLVQPVGSPLSLECTVEGTSNPNLYWYRQAAGRGLQLLFYSVGIGQISSEVPQNLSASRPQDRQFILSSKKLLLSDSGFYLCAWSSRTGVYEKLFFGSGTQLSVL.

V is TRBV6-1 and J is TRBJ2-1; D is unclear. V lost 0 bases and J 8 bases, leaving 8 bases between the germline ends. From germline, CDR1 is MNHNS and CDR2 SASEGT. The CDR3 is 13 residues long. The CDR3 loop is CASSEAGPYEQFF. The CDR3 DNA reads as TGTGCCAGCAGTGAAGCTGGTCCCTATGAGCAGTTCTTC.

The chain couples TRBV19 to TRBJ2-7; 8 bases line up with TRBD1. This CDR3 spans 14 amino acids. Losses at the gene ends were 8 bases for V and 1 base for J; bases not matched to a gene: 7. CDR1 and CDR2 from the germline V gene are LNHDA and SQIVND (reference sequence). CDR3 sequence reads: CASAETGVSYEQYF. The CDR3 region has the DNA TGTGCCAGTGCCGAGACAGGGGTGTCCTACGAGCAGTACTTC.

The V and J genes are TRBV7-3 and TRBJ2-5; D might be TRBD2 (7 bases). Germline CDR1 and CDR2: SGHTA and FQGTGA. The CDR3 runs 14 residues. V lost 4 bases and J 5 bases, leaving 14 bases between the germline ends. The CDR3 sequence: CASSSRGGEETQYF. The CDR3 bases are TGTGCCAGCAGCTCCCGCGGGGGCGAGGAGACCCAGTACTTC.

This chain joins TRBV5-1 and TRBJ2-3; 7 positions match TRBD2. The germline CDR1 and CDR2 sequences are SGHRS and YFSETQ. The CDR3 contains 15 residues. Trimming took 5 bases from V and 4 from J; bases not matched to a gene: 10. The CDR3 reads CASRGLLAGADTQYF. The CDR3 DNA is TGCGCCAGCAGAGGTCTCTTGGCGGGAGCAGATACGCAGTATTTT.

The J gene is TRBJ2-7, the V gene TRBV2; D call uncertain. This CDR3 has 13 residues. V was cut by 3 bases and J by 4 bases, with 10 bases left in between. CDR1 and CDR2 from the germline V gene are SNHLY and FYNNEI. The CDR3 here is CASSDVSRYEQYF. CDR3 DNA: TGTGCCAGCAGTGACGTGTCGAGGTACGAGCAGTACTTC. The whole variable domain, remainder taken from reference TRBV2 and TRBJ2-7, is EPEVTQTPSHQVTQMGQEVILRCVPISNHLYFYWYRQILGQKVEFLVSFYNNEISEKSEIFDDQFSVERPDGSNFTLKIRSTKLEDSAMYFCASSDVSRYEQYFGPGTRLTVT.

This clone has just one count. The chain employs TRBV6-1 and TRBJ2-2; TRBD1 might be the D (6 bases). Germline-derived CDR1 and CDR2 are MNHNS and SASEGT. CDR3 length: 13 residues. Trimming removed 7 bases at V and 5 bases at J, with 11 bases between. The CDR3 here is CASTKQGTGELFF. The CDR3 DNA is TGTGCCAGCACCAAACAGGGAACCGGGGAGCTGTTTTTT.

The chain uses TRBV18 and TRBJ2-1; D gene unclear. CDR3 size: 12 residues. The V gene lost 3 bases and the J gene lost 7 bases, with 7 bases spanning the gap. Germline V gives CDR1 KGHSH, CDR2 LQKENI. The CDR3 protein is CASSPQRNEQFF. The CDR3, as DNA: TGTGCCAGCTCACCCCAGAGAAATGAGCAGTTCTTC.